The next 23 T cell receptor beta chains were all read from a single sample in a study of T cell responses to AZD1222 COVID-19 vaccine. The data were produced by immunoSEQ multiplex PCR, yet TCRdb's version contains in-frame clones alone and is incomplete. The sample shows some 150,000 clones, 90% of them seen only once. Sequenced material: peripheral blood, taken on day 0 of AZD1222 vaccination. Receptors were obtained from an adult in good health.

V usage is TRBV28 and J usage is TRBJ1-1, with D tentatively TRBD1 (5 bases). CDR1 and CDR2 (germline): MDHEN, SYDVKM. CDR3 length: 14 amino acids. The ends were cut back, 8 bases at V and 11 bases at J, with 24 bases in the middle. This CDR3 reads CASLSGGTEGQAFF. CDR3 nucleotide sequence: TGTGCCAGCCTCTCAGGAGGGACTGAGGGCCAGGCTTTCTTT.

The J gene is TRBJ1-6, the V gene TRBV6-5, with 9 bases that match TRBD1. Germline V lookup: CDR1 MNHEY, CDR2 SVGAGI. The length of the CDR3 is 15 residues. Trimming cost V 2 bases and J 8 bases; bases outside gene matches: 4. CDR3 region: CASSYPGQGDSPLHF. CDR3 DNA: TGTGCCAGCAGTTACCCGGGACAGGGAGATTCACCCCTCCACTTT.

The chain is built from TRBV5-1 and TRBJ1-2; D is uncertain. Germline CDR1 and CDR2: SGHRS and YFSETQ. The CDR3 totals 13 residues. V was trimmed by 4 bases and J by 8 bases, leaving 15 bases between them. CDR3 amino acids: CASSQNGGEGYTF. The CDR3 DNA sequence: TGCGCCAGCAGCCAGAATGGTGGGGAAGGCTACACCTTC.

CDR3 sequence reads: CATSDSPGRTYEQYF. The CDR3 DNA reads TGTGCCACCAGTGATTCCCCGGGACGCACCTACGAGCAGTACTTC. The genes are TRBV24-1 and TRBJ2-7; tentatively, D is TRBD1 or TRBD2 (5 bases each). The CDR3 consists of 15 residues. Trimming removed 2 bases from V and 2 bases from J, with 12 bases in between. Germline V gene lookup returns CDR1 KGHDR and CDR2 SFDVKD.

In its sample, this clone was seen a few times. The chain combines TRBV5-4 with TRBJ1-3; D gene uncertain. There are 14 residues in the CDR3. Trimming pared 0 bases from V and 4 bases from J, leaving 8 bases between. Germline assignment: CDR1 SGHNT and CDR2 YYREEE (reference sequence). The CDR3 DNA sequence: TGTGCCAGCAGCTTGGCAGGCGGAGGAAACACCATATATTTT. Protein: CASSLAGGGNTIYF.

This clone was seen only once. The chain links TRBV2 to TRBJ1-2, with 8 bases lining up with TRBD1. With 8 bases clipped from V and 5 bases from J, the junction kept 7 bases outside the gene matches. The CDR3 spans 13 residues. Germline V gene data show CDR1 as SNHLY and CDR2 as FYNNEI. The CDR3 sequence is CASLPDREYGYTF. The DNA of the CDR3 is TGTGCCAGCCTACCGGACAGGGAGTATGGCTACACCTTC.

This clone occurred once. The chain couples TRBV7-3 to TRBJ1-6, with D possibly matching TRBD1 (5 bases). V was cut by 2 bases and J by 7 bases, with 9 bases left in between. Germline assignment: CDR1 SGHTA and CDR2 FQGTGA. The CDR3 extends over 14 amino acids. CDR3 bases: TGTGCCAGCAGCTTATCAGGGAGAAATTCACCCCTCCACTTT. It codes for CASSLSGRNSPLHF. The complete variable domain, with remaining parts taken from reference TRBV7-3 and TRBJ1-6, reads GAGVSQTPSNKVTEKGKYVELRCDPISGHTALYWYRQSLGQGPEFLIYFQGTGAADDSGLPNDRFFAVRPEGSVSTLKIQRTERGDSAVYLCASSLSGRNSPLHFGNGTRLTVT.

The V gene is TRBV7-2, the J gene TRBJ1-5; D not certain. V was shortened by 0 bases and J by 7 bases, with 4 bases between the two germline ends. CDR1 and CDR2 from the germline V gene are SGHTA and FQGNSA. The CDR3 loop spans 12 amino acids. Here the CDR3 reads CASSLAWQPQHF. CDR3 nucleotides: TGTGCCAGCAGCTTAGCTTGGCAGCCCCAGCATTTT.

This clone has just one count. The CDR3, as DNA: TGCGCCAGCAGCTTGGGGACAGGGGTCTCCTACGAGCAGTACTTC. Translating gives CASSLGTGVSYEQYF. The chain links TRBV5-1 to TRBJ2-7; 9 bases fit TRBD1. This CDR3 has 15 residues. Germline CDR1 reads SGHRS; CDR2 reads YFSETQ. The V and J ends lost 0 bases and 0 bases, in that order; junction bases with no gene match: 1. Supplemented by reference TRBV5-1 and TRBJ2-7, the full variable domain reads KAGVTQTPRYLIKTRGQQVTLSCSPISGHRSVSWYQQTPGQGLQFLFEYFSETQRNKGNFPGRFSGRQFSNSRSEMNVSTLELGDSALYLCASSLGTGVSYEQYFGPGTRLTVT.

V is TRBV7-2 and J is TRBJ2-2, with D perhaps TRBD1 (6 bases). The CDR3 totals 16 residues. Per germline, CDR1 SGHTA and CDR2 FQGNSA. Trimming cost V 5 bases and J 5 bases, with 18 bases left between them. Here the CDR3 reads CASSRLTGKATGELFF. As DNA, the CDR3 is TGTGCCAGCAGCCGCCTGACAGGAAAGGCTACCGGGGAGCTGTTTTTT.

This clone has just one count. The rearrangement links TRBV6-5 to TRBJ1-2, with a possible D match to TRBD1 (5 bases). The CDR3 is 15 residues long. V gave up 6 bases and J gave up 0 bases, with 14 bases separating them. Germline-derived CDR1 and CDR2 are MNHEY and SVGAGI. CDR3 sequence: CASRQPTAANYGYTF. CDR3 DNA: TGTGCCAGCAGACAACCGACAGCAGCTAACTATGGCTACACCTTC.

The chain links TRBV6-2 or TRBV6-3 to TRBJ2-7, with TRBD1 matching over 9 bases. Germline V gene sequence: CDR1 MNHEY, CDR2 SVGEGT. The ends lost 2 bases at V and 5 bases at J; junction bases unmatched: 10. The CDR3 is 16 residues long. CDR3 in amino acids: CASSYRGQGNIDEQYF. The CDR3 nucleotides are TGTGCCAGCAGTTACCGGGGACAGGGTAATATAGACGAGCAGTACTTC.

The gene calls are TRBV30 and TRBJ2-2, with D possibly TRBD2 on 6 matching bases. The CDR3 loop spans 13 amino acids. Germline CDR1 and CDR2: GTSNPN and SVGIG (reference sequence). The V and J ends lost 8 bases and 0 bases respectively, with 10 bases between them. The DNA of the CDR3 is TGTGCCCGGGCGGGGTCGAACACCGGGGAGCTGTTTTTT. This gives the protein CARAGSNTGELFF.

The V gene is TRBV18, the J gene TRBJ1-6; D perhaps matches TRBD1 (6 bases). The CDR3 loop spans 14 amino acids. V was trimmed by 2 bases and J by 7 bases, leaving 9 bases between them. The germline V gene encodes CDR1 KGHSH and CDR2 LQKENI. The CDR3 loop reads CASSPTTGNSPLHF. The DNA of the CDR3 is TGTGCCAGCTCACCAACAACAGGGAATTCACCCCTCCACTTT. Full variable domain (remainder filled in from reference TRBV18 and TRBJ1-6): NAGVMQNPRHLVRRRGQEARLRCSPMKGHSHVYWYRQLPEEGLKFMVYLQKENIIDESGMPKERFSAEFPKEGPSILRIQQVVRGDSAAYFCASSPTTGNSPLHFGNGTRLTVT.

This chain connects TRBV6-4 to TRBJ1-2; 7 bases are a match to TRBD1. From germline, CDR1 is MRHNA and CDR2 SNTAGT. This CDR3 comprises 15 residues. Germline trimming cut 2 bases from V and 8 bases from J; bases unmatched to any gene: 11. The CDR3 loop is CASSDTPRRGGGYTF. CDR3 nucleotides: TGTGCCAGCAGTGACACCCCTCGCAGGGGGGGCGGCTACACCTTC.

The rearrangement uses TRBV19 and TRBJ1-5, with D tentatively TRBD1 (6 bases). V was pared by 5 bases and J by 4 bases, with 15 bases between. CDR3 size: 15 residues. Germline V gene lookup returns CDR1 LNHDA and CDR2 SQIVND (reference sequence). The CDR3 sequence: CASSWQGPGNQPQHF. Here the CDR3 DNA reads TGTGCCAGTAGTTGGCAGGGGCCGGGAAATCAGCCCCAGCATTTT.

This chain connects TRBV23-1 to TRBJ2-4; 10 nucleotides align to TRBD1. TRBV23-1 is an open reading frame whose function is uncertain. CDR3 length: 17 residues. V lost 3 bases and J lost 1; bases outside the gene matches: 6. The CDR3 reads CASSHSRQGAAKNIQYF. For the CDR3, the DNA is TGCGCCAGCAGTCACTCTAGACAGGGGGCTGCCAAAAACATTCAGTACTTC.

There are a few counts of this clone. The chain carries TRBV19 and TRBJ1-3; 11 nucleotides line up with TRBD1. The ends lost 7 bases at V and 4 bases at J; junction bases unmatched: 3. CDR1 and CDR2 from the germline V gene are LNHDA and SQIVND (reference sequence). The CDR3 consists of 14 residues. The CDR3: CASTRTGGGNTIYF. The CDR3, as DNA: TGTGCCAGTACCCGGACAGGGGGCGGAAACACCATATATTTT.

The J gene is TRBJ2-7, the V gene TRBV11-2; the D gene is possibly TRBD2 (6 bases). The V and J ends lost 2 bases and 1 base respectively, with 18 bases between them. Germline CDR1 is SGHAT and CDR2 is FQNNGV. The CDR3 loop spans 17 amino acids. The CDR3 sequence: CASSLRRGGLPSYEQYF. The CDR3 DNA is TGTGCCAGCAGCTTAAGGCGGGGTGGACTACCTTCCTACGAGCAGTACTTC. The full variable domain, its missing parts supplied by reference TRBV11-2 and TRBJ2-7, is EAGVAQSPRYKIIEKRQSVAFWCNPISGHATLYWYQQILGQGPKLLIQFQNNGVVDDSQLPKDRFSAERLKGVDSTLKIQPAKLEDSAVYLCASSLRRGGLPSYEQYFGPGTRLTVT.

The chain employs TRBV25-1 and TRBJ2-3; D is ambiguous. The CDR3 loop spans 14 amino acids. Trimming cost V 3 bases and J 1 base, with 8 bases left between them. Germline lookup yields CDR1 MGHDK and CDR2 SYGVNS. The CDR3 nucleotides read TGTGCCAGCAGTGATGTTAGGCGCACAGATACGCAGTATTTT. It encodes CASSDVRRTDTQYF.

CDR3 bases: TGCGCCAGCAGCTGGGACAGTGGAGAAAAACTGTTTTTT. Encoded protein: CASSWDSGEKLFF. The rearrangement links TRBV5-1 to TRBJ1-4; 7 positions agree with TRBD1. V lost 3 bases, J lost 8 bases, and 4 bases stayed unmatched. The V gene's germline CDR1 is SGHRS and CDR2 YFSETQ. This CDR3 has 13 amino acids.

The gene calls are TRBV5-1 and TRBJ2-1, with 8 bases fitting TRBD1. Germline V gives CDR1 SGHRS, CDR2 YFSETQ. This CDR3 comprises 17 residues. The trim removed 2 bases at V and 8 bases at J, leaving 15 bases unmatched. This chain's CDR3 is CASSLGQGKSLHYEQFF. The CDR3 DNA follows: TGCGCCAGCAGCTTAGGACAGGGAAAATCGCTACATTATGAGCAGTTCTTC.

The chain couples TRBV3-1 (or the pseudogene TRBV3-2) to TRBJ1-3; a possible D gene is TRBD1 (5 bases). Germline CDR1 reads LGHDT; CDR2 reads YNNKEL (reference sequence). The ends were cut back, 2 bases at V and 2 bases at J, with 10 bases in the middle. This CDR3 comprises 15 residues. The CDR3 loop reads CASSQSGLTGNTIYF. CDR3 coding DNA: TGTGCCAGCAGCCAATCGGGGCTCACTGGAAACACCATATATTTT.